One sample yielded the 20 T cell receptor beta chains listed below, sequenced in a study of shared clonotypes between healthy human individuals (dated by TCRdb to 2018 to 2020). The library was produced with the immunoSEQ multiplex PCR assay. The immuneACCESS repertoire file appears here via TCRdb, limited to in-frame rearrangements. These files lack a portion of the clones; in checked studies, under half of the deficit traces to unresolved V genes, and the cause of the others is not known. This sample lists 2.3 million or so clones; approximately 95% were detected once. The ten largest make up 0.39% of the sample. The sample was naive CD4+ T cells from PBMCs. What the cell subset or site label conveys for this sample: CD45RA+ positively selected. These receptors were taken from a young man in good health. Some clones in this sample may be carry-over from other donors' samples.

The rearrangement uses TRBV5-1 and TRBJ2-7; D may match TRBD1 or TRBD2 (5 bases each). V lost 2 bases and J 5 bases, leaving 20 bases between the germline ends. The length of the CDR3 is 16 residues. Germline-derived CDR1 and CDR2 are SGHRS and YFSETQ. The CDR3 loop reads CASSLGTAQGSDEQYF. The CDR3 nucleotides are TGCGCCAGCAGCTTAGGGACGGCGCAAGGGAGCGACGAGCAGTACTTC. The whole variable domain, remainder taken from reference TRBV5-1 and TRBJ2-7, is KAGVTQTPRYLIKTRGQQVTLSCSPISGHRSVSWYQQTPGQGLQFLFEYFSETQRNKGNFPGRFSGRQFSNSRSEMNVSTLELGDSALYLCASSLGTAQGSDEQYFGPGTRLTVT.

J is TRBJ2-7 and V is TRBV5-1, with D tentatively TRBD2 (7 bases). V was trimmed by 0 bases and J by 2 bases, leaving 27 bases between them. The CDR3 extends over 20 amino acids. Germline V gene sequence: CDR1 SGHRS, CDR2 YFSETQ. The CDR3 loop is CASSLATGGGTGYPPYEQYF. As DNA, the CDR3 is TGCGCCAGCAGCTTGGCCACGGGGGGCGGGACCGGTTACCCTCCCTACGAGCAGTACTTC.

The CDR3 coding sequence is TGTGCCAGCAGTTTATCTCCGGGACAGGGGAACACCGGGGAGCTGTTTTTT. Its translation: CASSLSPGQGNTGELFF. The chain uses TRBV27 and TRBJ2-2; 9 nucleotides line up with TRBD1. This CDR3 has 17 amino acids. Germline trimming cut 0 bases from V and 1 base from J; bases unmatched to any gene: 3. Germline V CDR1 and CDR2: MNHEY, SMNVEV (reference sequence).

For this clone: The sample contains more than one DNA sequence encoding this CDR3. The rearrangement joins TRBV28 to TRBJ1-3; tentative D call: TRBD1 (6 bases). The CDR3 sequence is 14 residues long. Germline V lookup: CDR1 MDHEN, CDR2 SYDVKM. Trimming took 7 bases from V and 0 from J, leaving 10 bases between them. The CDR3 sequence: CASKGGSSGNTIYF. CDR3 nucleotides: TGTGCCAGCAAGGGGGGTAGCTCTGGAAACACCATATATTTT.

This chain links TRBV30 with TRBJ2-7; the D call may be TRBD1 or TRBD2 (5 bases each). Per germline, CDR1 GTSNPN and CDR2 SVGIG (reference sequence). The V gene lost 0 bases and the J gene lost 9 bases, with 12 bases spanning the gap. CDR3 length equals 12 residues. The CDR3 loop is CAWSVSTEGQYF. CDR3 DNA: TGTGCCTGGAGTGTATCGACAGAGGGGCAGTACTTC. The full variable domain, in which reference TRBV30 and TRBJ2-7 provide the parts outside the CDR3, is SQTIHQWPATLVQPVGSPLSLECTVEGTSNPNLYWYRQAAGRGLQLLFYSVGIGQISSEVPQNLSASRPQDRQFILSSKKLLLSDSGFYLCAWSVSTEGQYFGPGTRLTVT.

The J gene is TRBJ1-1, the V gene TRBV28; D gene uncertain. Germline CDR1 and CDR2: MDHEN and SYDVKM. Trimming took off 6 bases at V and 2 bases at J, with 19 bases between the two ends. CDR3 length: 16 amino acids. Written as DNA, the CDR3 is TGTGCCAGCAGGGGGATCCTTCGTGCAGATAACACTGAAGCTTTCTTT. Translated: CASRGILRADNTEAFF.

The V call is TRBV7-9, the J call TRBJ2-2; D ambiguous. CDR3 size: 14 residues. Between the trimmed V and J ends, which lost 7 bases and 3 bases, there was a span of 12 bases. The germline V gene has CDR1 SEHNR and CDR2 FQNEAQ (reference sequence). DNA of the CDR3: TGTGCCAGCACCGCCATGGGATACACCGGGGAGCTGTTTTTT. Residues: CASTAMGYTGELFF.

The genes are TRBV4-1 and TRBJ2-7; D is possibly TRBD1 (5 bases). V dropped 0 bases and J dropped 3 bases, with 9 bases sitting between them. Germline assignment: CDR1 MGHRA and CDR2 YSYEKL. This CDR3 comprises 14 residues. The CDR3 loop reads CASSQDPRVYEQYF. In DNA form, the CDR3 reads TGCGCCAGCAGCCAAGATCCCAGGGTCTACGAGCAGTACTTC.

The chain is built from TRBV28 and TRBJ1-1; perhaps TRBD1 as D (5 bases). CDR1 is MDHEN, CDR2 SYDVKM, per germline. The CDR3 consists of 12 residues. V lost 10 bases and J lost 1, with 10 bases in between. The CDR3 coding sequence is TGTGCCACCTGGGACGGGAACACTGAAGCTTTCTTT. Translation: CATWDGNTEAFF.

This sequence joins TRBV7-3 and TRBJ2-1; D perhaps matches TRBD2 (5 bases). With 3 bases removed from V and 10 bases from J, the gap between germline ends came to 16 bases. The CDR3 length is 14 residues. Germline lookup yields CDR1 SGHTA and CDR2 FQGTGA. The CDR3 sequence is CASSLGNPSSEQFF. The CDR3 nucleotides read TGTGCCAGCAGCTTGGGCAATCCTAGCAGCGAGCAGTTCTTC.

V gene TRBV18 combines with J gene TRBJ2-7; D gene ambiguous. Germline V lookup: CDR1 KGHSH, CDR2 LQKENI. With 0 bases removed from V and 6 bases from J, the gap between germline ends came to 6 bases. This CDR3 region has 12 residues. CDR3 sequence: CASSPPSAEQYF. The CDR3 bases are TGTGCCAGCTCACCACCTTCGGCCGAGCAGTACTTC.

V is TRBV30 and J is TRBJ2-7, with D perhaps TRBD1 (6 bases). Trimming removed 8 bases at V and 3 bases at J, with 23 bases between. CDR3 length equals 15 residues. The germline CDR1 and CDR2 sequences are GTSNPN and SVGIG (reference sequence). Here the CDR3 reads CAGEQGPHPRYEQYF. CDR3 nucleotide sequence: TGTGCCGGAGAACAGGGCCCCCATCCTCGCTACGAGCAGTACTTC.

CDR3 loop: CASSQVEASGHSTDTQYF. The CDR3 DNA reads as TGCGCCAGCAGCCAAGTTGAGGCTAGCGGGCATAGCACAGATACGCAGTATTTT. The rearrangement links TRBV4-1 to TRBJ2-3, with 8 bases identical to TRBD2. Germline CDR1 reads MGHRA; CDR2 reads YSYEKL. The junction had 9 bases not matched to a gene; V was cut back by 1 base and J by 0 bases. The CDR3 sequence is 18 residues long.

V usage is TRBV19 and J usage is TRBJ2-2, with D uncertain. V lost 7 bases and J 4 bases, leaving 13 bases between the germline ends. This CDR3 region has 14 residues. Germline V lookup: CDR1 LNHDA, CDR2 SQIVND (reference sequence). CDR3 amino acids: CASTSKVGTGELFF. CDR3 bases: TGTGCCAGTACCTCTAAGGTGGGCACCGGGGAGCTGTTTTTT.

The chain uses TRBV7-6 and TRBJ2-7; D is perhaps TRBD1 (5 bases). The CDR3 has 12 residues. The V gene lost 4 bases and the J gene lost 7 bases, with 11 bases spanning the gap. Germline V gene data show CDR1 as SGHVS and CDR2 as FNYEAQ. The CDR3 loop is CASSYQGREQYF. The CDR3 DNA reads as TGTGCCAGCAGCTACCAGGGAAGGGAGCAGTACTTC.

This chain joins TRBV12-5 and TRBJ2-3; the D call may be TRBD1 or TRBD2 (5 bases each). In germline, CDR1 is LGHNT, CDR2 FRNRAP. V was trimmed by 1 base and J by 8 bases, leaving 16 bases between them. This CDR3 is 15 amino acids long. DNA for the CDR3: TGTGCTAGTGGTTTGGAACTAGGGACCCCTCGTACGCAGTATTTT. Amino acid sequence: CASGLELGTPRTQYF. Supplemented by reference TRBV12-5 and TRBJ2-3, the full variable domain reads DARVTQTPRHKVTEMGQEVTMRCQPILGHNTVFWYRQTMMQGLELLAYFRNRAPLDDSGMPKDRFSAEMPDATLATLKIQPSEPRDSAVYFCASGLELGTPRTQYFGPGTRLTVL.

Points on this clone: This sample includes further DNA sequences coding for the same CDR3. The V gene is TRBV18, the J gene TRBJ2-5; D gene uncertain. There are 14 residues in the CDR3. Trimming removed 3 bases at V and 0 bases at J, with 8 bases between. The V gene's germline CDR1 is KGHSH and CDR2 LQKENI. This CDR3 reads CASSPNRYQETQYF. Here the CDR3 DNA reads TGTGCCAGCTCACCCAATCGGTACCAAGAGACCCAGTACTTC.

This clone is a singleton in its sample. The chain couples TRBV27 to TRBJ1-5, with D unresolved. Germline values: CDR1 MNHEY, CDR2 SMNVEV (reference sequence). The V end was cut by 11 bases, the J end by 9 bases, with 20 bases between. The CDR3 loop spans 13 amino acids. The CDR3 region has the DNA TGTGCCCTCGATAATCATCATCTGAGGCCCCAGCATTTT. Its translation is CALDNHHLRPQHF.

The chain links TRBV4-1 to TRBJ2-5, with D possibly matching TRBD1 (5 bases). The CDR3 has 17 amino acids. CDR1 and CDR2 (germline): MGHRA, YSYEKL. Trimming pared 0 bases from V and 2 bases from J, leaving 16 bases between. CDR3 loop: CASSQDNGALPQETQYF. CDR3 sequence (DNA): TGCGCCAGCAGCCAAGATAATGGGGCTCTTCCTCAAGAGACCCAGTACTTC.

The chain employs TRBV11-1 and TRBJ2-1, with D possibly TRBD1 on 6 matching bases. Germline-derived CDR1 and CDR2 are SGHAT and FQDESV (reference sequence). V shed 8 bases and J shed 0 bases, with 8 bases lying between them. CDR3 length: 13 residues. The CDR3 reads CASQQGSYNEQFF. The CDR3 coding sequence is TGTGCCAGCCAACAGGGCTCCTACAATGAGCAGTTCTTC. Looking up the rest from reference TRBV11-1 and TRBJ2-1 gives the full variable domain: EAEVAQSPRYKITEKSQAVAFWCDPISGHATLYWYRQILGQGPELLVQFQDESVVDDSQLPKDRFSAERLKGVDSTLKIQPAELGDSAMYLCASQQGSYNEQFFGPGTRLTVL.